These 18 T cell receptor beta chains were sequenced from one sample in a study of shared clonotypes between healthy human individuals. The method was immunoSEQ multiplex PCR; TCRdb's version includes in-frame clones alone and lacks a portion of them. The data hold 1.5 million to 2.5 million clones, with about 95% observed a single time. Naive CD8 cells lacked CD45RO and underwent positive selection for CCR7, leaving out terminally differentiated effector memory CD45RA+ cells. Material: naive CD8+ T cells sorted from blood. All receptors derive from a man between 18 and 29 years old in good health.

Regarding this clone: The sample has other DNA sequences that encode this CDR3 too. The chain joins TRBV27 to TRBJ2-2, with D perhaps assigned TRBD1 or TRBD2 (5 bases each). Between the trimmed V and J ends, which lost 5 bases and 7 bases, there was a span of 8 bases. This CDR3 contains 12 residues. Germline V CDR1 and CDR2: MNHEY, SMNVEV (reference sequence). The CDR3 nucleotides are TGTGCCAGCAGTCCAGGGAGCGGGGAGCTGTTTTTT. This gives the protein CASSPGSGELFF.

The V and J genes are TRBV27 and TRBJ2-1; D call uncertain. Looked up from germline, CDR1 is MNHEY and CDR2 is SMNVEV (reference sequence). This CDR3 has 15 residues. V shed 7 bases and J shed 0 bases, with 13 bases lying between them. CDR3 region: CASIDGSSSYNEQFF. The CDR3, as DNA: TGTGCCAGCATTGACGGATCTAGCTCCTACAATGAGCAGTTCTTC.

CDR3 in amino acids: CASSRPLGASDEKLFF. The CDR3 bases are TGTGCCAGCAGCCGACCTTTGGGGGCGAGTGATGAAAAACTGTTTTTT. The chain employs TRBV7-9 and TRBJ1-4; possible D gene TRBD1, 6 bases. The germline gives CDR1 SEHNR, CDR2 FQNEAQ (reference sequence). The CDR3 covers 16 residues. The germline V and J ends were trimmed by 5 bases and 6 bases, with 19 bases remaining between them.

The rearrangement links TRBV7-9 to TRBJ2-7, with 10 positions matching TRBD1. J gave up 5 bases and V 5 bases, and 9 bases lay outside the gene matches. The CDR3 is 15 residues long. CDR1 and CDR2 (germline): SEHNR, FQNEAQ (reference sequence). CDR3 nucleotides: TGTGCCAGCAGCACGGTAGGGACAGGGGTCAACGAGCAGTACTTC. Translated: CASSTVGTGVNEQYF.

The J gene is TRBJ1-6, the V gene TRBV19, with D possibly TRBD1 on 5 matching bases. The V end was cut by 7 bases, the J end by 14 bases, with 18 bases between. Germline V gives CDR1 LNHDA, CDR2 SQIVND (reference sequence). This CDR3 spans 13 amino acids. CDR3 nucleotide sequence: TGTGCCAGTATGGGGACGGAGTTTGTGACCCTCCACTTT. Residues: CASMGTEFVTLHF.

CDR3 sequence reads: CASSLVGGSAYEQYF. Written as DNA, the CDR3 is TGTGCCAGCAGCTTAGTTGGCGGGAGTGCTTACGAGCAGTACTTC. The rearrangement joins TRBV7-9 to TRBJ2-7, with 7 bases matching TRBD2. Germline loops: CDR1 SEHNR, CDR2 FQNEAQ (reference sequence). Trimming cost V 1 base and J 4 bases; bases outside gene matches: 7. This CDR3 has 15 residues.

CDR3 amino acids: CASSTGQGLSPLHF. In nucleotides, the CDR3 is TGTGCCAGCAGCACTGGACAGGGCCTCTCCCCCCTCCACTTT. The genes are TRBV9 and TRBJ1-6; the match to TRBD1 covers 8 bases. The V and J ends lost 4 bases and 13 bases, in that order; junction bases with no gene match: 10. The CDR3 is 14 residues long. Germline V lookup: CDR1 SGDLS, CDR2 YYNGEE.

A word on this clone: Other DNA sequences from this sample encode an identical CDR3 as well. This CDR3 is CASSFYQETQYF. CDR3 nucleotides: TGTGCCAGCAGCTTCTACCAAGAGACCCAGTACTTC. V usage is TRBV5-6 and J usage is TRBJ2-5; D gene uncertain. The V and J ends lost 2 bases and 0 bases respectively, with 2 bases between them. This CDR3 contains 12 residues. Germline V CDR1 and CDR2: SGHDT, YYEEEE.

The genes are TRBV5-4 and TRBJ2-2; no reliable D call. Trimming took off 3 bases at V and 2 bases at J, with 8 bases between the two ends. The CDR3 totals 14 residues. Germline V CDR1 and CDR2: SGHNT, YYREEE (reference sequence). The CDR3 is CASSSLDNTGELFF. DNA of the CDR3: TGTGCCAGCAGCTCCCTGGATAACACCGGGGAGCTGTTTTTT.

Worth noting for this clone: Different DNA sequences within this sample yield the same CDR3. V is TRBV28 and J is TRBJ2-2; D is unresolved. The ends were cut back, 5 bases at V and 0 bases at J, with 4 bases in the middle. CDR3 size: 13 residues. Per the germline V gene, CDR1 is MDHEN and CDR2 is SYDVKM. The CDR3 spells CASSLANTGELFF. The CDR3 coding sequence is TGTGCCAGCAGTCTAGCGAACACCGGGGAGCTGTTTTTT.

The chain uses TRBV5-4 and TRBJ1-1, with D possibly TRBD1 on 6 matching bases. The CDR3 is 14 amino acids. Germline lookup yields CDR1 SGHNT and CDR2 YYREEE (reference sequence). The germline V and J ends were trimmed by 4 bases and 4 bases, with 14 bases remaining between them. This chain's CDR3 is CASSHDRSFTEAFF. The CDR3 coding sequence is TGTGCCAGCAGCCACGACAGGAGCTTCACTGAAGCTTTCTTT.

V is TRBV10-2 and J is TRBJ1-5; D gene ambiguous. The germline V gene has CDR1 WSHSY and CDR2 SAAADI. The V gene lost 2 bases and the J gene lost 3 bases, with 8 bases spanning the gap. The CDR3 is 14 residues long. The CDR3 loop reads CASSEVGTNQPQHF. DNA of the CDR3: TGCGCCAGCAGTGAGGTGGGTACCAATCAGCCCCAGCATTTT.

J is TRBJ1-1 and V is TRBV9; D gene unclear. V was clipped by 1 base and J by 8 bases, with 9 bases between them. The germline CDR1 and CDR2 sequences are SGDLS and YYNGEE. The length of the CDR3 is 12 residues. This CDR3 reads CASSVNRGEAFF. CDR3 DNA: TGTGCCAGCAGCGTAAACCGGGGAGAAGCTTTCTTT. The full variable domain, rest sourced from reference TRBV9 and TRBJ1-1, is DSGVTQTPKHLITATGQRVTLRCSPRSGDLSVYWYQQSLDQGLQFLIQYYNGEERAKGNILERFSAQQFPDLHSELNLSSLELGDSALYFCASSVNRGEAFFGQGTRLTVV.

The chain has TRBV25-1 and TRBJ1-2; D may be TRBD1 (6 bases). Trimming cost V 5 bases and J 2 bases, with 9 bases left between them. Germline lookup yields CDR1 MGHDK and CDR2 SYGVNS. The CDR3 covers 13 residues. The DNA for the CDR3 is TGTGCCAGCAGTCTAACAGGGAACTATGGCTACACCTTC. Its translation: CASSLTGNYGYTF.

Remarks on this clone: This sample also contains other DNA sequences that code for the same CDR3. CDR3: CASSLTGTNQPQHF. The CDR3 DNA sequence: TGTGCCAGCAGTTTAACGGGGACCAATCAGCCCCAGCATTTT. V and J are TRBV27 and TRBJ1-5; tentatively, D is TRBD1 (5 bases). Trimming shortened V by 2 bases and J by 3 bases, and 8 bases separated the two germline ends. This CDR3 region has 14 residues. Per the germline V gene, CDR1 is MNHEY and CDR2 is SMNVEV (reference sequence).

The chain carries TRBV6-5 and TRBJ2-7, with 12 bases matching TRBD1. Germline assignment: CDR1 MNHEY and CDR2 SVGAGI. V shed 2 bases, J shed 7 bases, and the junction held 9 bases outside the gene matches. The CDR3 totals 16 residues. CDR3 amino acids: CASSYPPGQGAREQYF. The CDR3 region has the DNA TGTGCCAGCAGTTACCCTCCGGGACAGGGGGCGCGAGAGCAGTACTTC.

This sequence joins TRBV7-8 and TRBJ2-2; tentatively, D is TRBD2 (5 bases). The CDR3 sequence is 15 residues long. Germline V gene sequence: CDR1 SGHVS, CDR2 FQNEAQ. V lost 5 bases, J lost 5 bases, and 15 bases lay in between. In nucleotides, the CDR3 is TGTGCCAGCAGCGTGGCCGAGGGCGGGACCGGGGAGCTGTTTTTT. Protein: CASSVAEGGTGELFF.

The V gene is TRBV9, the J gene TRBJ2-1; perhaps TRBD2 as D (6 bases). Germline V CDR1 and CDR2: SGDLS, YYNGEE. This CDR3 is 14 amino acids long. Trimming removed 2 bases at V and 8 bases at J, with 14 bases between. The CDR3, as DNA: TGTGCCAGCAGCGTTAAACTAGCCGGCGATGAGCAGTTCTTC. Translating gives CASSVKLAGDEQFF.